This T cell receptor (beta chain) was found in a study of beta chain features in type 1 diabetes. Notes on the study in general: Among patients with Type 1 diabetes, TCRB CDR3s were moderately but significantly shorter in every one of the four CD4+ subsets.

CDR3 length: 11 amino acids. Every bit of the isolated RNA underwent reverse transcription, so sequencing read expressed TCRB transcripts. This table comes from immunoSEQ multiplex PCR, and its TCRdb copy is limited to in-frame clones, with some not included. This table has hundreds of thousands of clones, around an eighth appearing once. Donors contributed one heparinised blood draw apiece, averaging around 120 mL. Cells sorted by CD45RO/CCR7/CD25/CD127/CD95/CD27 comprised CD4+ naive, central memory, regulatory and stem cell-like memory cells. Concerning this clone itself: Its antigen is not identified.

The receptor was isolated from a young man with type 1 diabetes. The J gene is TRBJ1-2, the V gene TRBV21-1; the table calls TRBD1, which could not be checked here. TRBV21-1 is labeled a pseudogene. The material sequenced was naive CD4+ T cells from blood. The CDR3 coding sequence is TGTGCCAGCAGCACAGACTATGGCTACACCTTC. It is translated as CASSTDYGYTF.